This TCR beta chain comes out of a study of CD8 T cells in Susac syndrome. This clonotype has just one count. Its antigen is not identified. Study-wide results and caveats: CD4+ T cell repertoires in Susac syndrome lacked clonal expansion.

The CDR3 extends over 13 amino acids. The V gene's germline CDR1 is SQVTM and CDR2 ANQGSEA. V lost 2 bases, J lost 4 bases, and 11 bases lay in between. Random hexamers primed reverse transcription of roughly 0.45 to 1 ug RNA. immunoSEQ multiplex PCR amplified TCR beta CDR3 across 54 Vbeta, 13 Jbeta. TCRdb independently ran MiXCR on the immunoSEQ multiplex PCR reads; one entry per CDR3 protein. The table lists some 180,000 distinct CDR3 sequences, roughly 94% of them singletons, with 0.085% to 0.1% in the top ten. The genes are TRBV29-1 and TRBJ1-1, with no clear D. The material sequenced was CD4+ T cells from PBMCs. This receptor was taken from a human donor with Susac syndrome. CDR3 in amino acids: CSVEQSIGTEAFF. Here the CDR3 DNA reads TGCAGCGTTGAACAGTCTATTGGCACTGAAGCTTTCTTT.